This TCR beta chain was sequenced in a study of shared clonotypes between healthy human individuals. This clone has a handful of counts. The CDR3 spans 14 residues. The ends were cut back, 5 bases at V and 9 bases at J, with 14 bases in the middle. CDR1 is MDHEN, CDR2 SYDVKM, per germline. TCRdb's copy holds only in-frame clones and misses some; the assay was immunoSEQ multiplex PCR. The sample has about 1 million clones; about 75% are singletons. What was sequenced was memory CD4+ T cells sorted from blood. Regarding subset: CD45RA-negative fraction. This TCR was sampled from a man younger than 30 in good health. The chain joins TRBV28 to TRBJ1-6; no firm D call. The CDR3 reads CASSPPYLVSPLHF. The DNA of the CDR3 is TGTGCCAGCAGTCCTCCGTATTTGGTTTCACCCCTCCACTTT.